This T cell receptor (beta chain) came from a study of T-cell reconstitution after alpha-beta-depleted transplantation in children. This clonotype was found many times. Researchers prepared the TCRbeta library using unique molecular identifiers, the study reports. In TCRdb, the PCR reads were re-called with MiXCR into one record per CDR3 protein. The sample consists of around 93,000 distinct CDR3 sequences, 8% to 9% of them appearing once. This receptor was taken from a human donor who donated a stem cell graft to a child with congenital amegakaryocytic thrombocytopenia. The starting material was PBMCs from the stem cell graft donor, obtained from the stem cell graft.

The CDR3 coding sequence is TGTGCCAGCAGCATAGACAGGTACAATGAGCAGTTCTTC. This translates into CASSIDRYNEQFF. The chain combines TRBV7-6 with TRBJ2-1, with D possibly TRBD1 on 6 matching bases. Germline lookup yields CDR1 SGHVS and CDR2 FNYEAQ. This CDR3 spans 13 amino acids. V shed 5 bases and J shed 4 bases, with 9 bases lying between them.